The 2 T cell receptor beta chains reported below all come from one sample, sequenced in a study of CD8+CD57+ T cells in acquired aplastic anemia. Genomic DNA was employed as the template in profiling TCR beta VDJ and CDR3. One entry per CDR3 protein, called by TCRdb with MiXCR from the reads. The sample carries 270,000 or so distinct CDR3 sequences, approximately 80% recorded once. Selection for sequencing was limited to patients who had shown CD8+CD57+ cell expansion by flow cytometry. The specimen was sorted CD4+, CD8+, or CD8+CD57+ T cells (not recorded which) from PBMCs. The receptors come from a human donor with aplastic anemia.

The sample holds one count of this clonotype. The genes are TRBV5-8 and TRBJ2-7; weak D call: TRBD1 (5 bases). The germline CDR1 and CDR2 sequences are SGHTS and YDEGEE. V was pared by 1 base and J by 3 bases, with 11 bases between. This CDR3 is 14 amino acids long. CDR3 in DNA: TGTGCCAGCAGCTTGACGGCAGGACACTACGAGCAGTACGTC. It encodes CASSLTAGHYEQYV.

The chain uses TRBV7-9 and TRBJ1-1; D ambiguous. Germline CDR1 and CDR2: SEHNR and FQNEAQ (reference sequence). Trimming pared 1 base from V and 13 bases from J, leaving 19 bases between. This CDR3 has 14 residues. CDR3 sequence: CASSLVHAGTDGFF. The CDR3 DNA is TGTGCCAGCAGCTTAGTACATGCGGGCACTGATGGTTTCTTT. Drawing the rest from reference TRBV7-9 and TRBJ1-1, the complete variable domain is DTGVSQNPRHKITKRGQNVTFRCDPISEHNRLYWYRQTLGQGPEFLTYFQNEAQLEKSRLLSDRFSAERPKGSFSTLEIQRTEQGDSAMYLCASSLVHAGTDGFFGQGTRLTVV.